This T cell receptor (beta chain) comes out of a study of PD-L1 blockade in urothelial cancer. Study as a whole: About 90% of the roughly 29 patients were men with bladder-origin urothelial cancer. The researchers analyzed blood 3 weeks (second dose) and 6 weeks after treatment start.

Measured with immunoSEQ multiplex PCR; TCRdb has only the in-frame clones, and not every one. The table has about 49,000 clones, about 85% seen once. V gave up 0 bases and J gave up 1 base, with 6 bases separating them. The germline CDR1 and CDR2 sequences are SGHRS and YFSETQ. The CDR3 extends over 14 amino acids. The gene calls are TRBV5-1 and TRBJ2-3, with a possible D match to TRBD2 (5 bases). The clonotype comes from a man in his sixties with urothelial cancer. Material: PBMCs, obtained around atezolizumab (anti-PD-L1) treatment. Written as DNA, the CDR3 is TGCGCCAGCAGCTTGGAGAGGGGCACAGATACGCAGTATTTT. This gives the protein CASSLERGTDTQYF.